This note documents a single T cell receptor (beta chain) sequence. The entry originates in a study of shared clonotypes between healthy human individuals. Profiled with immunoSEQ multiplex PCR; TCRdb holds only in-frame clones, not every one. This table holds about 1,800,000 clones, approximately 94% found once. Looked up from germline, CDR1 is SNHLY and CDR2 is FYNNEI. Trimming left V 6 bases short and J 2 bases short, with 21 bases between. The CDR3 runs 17 residues. Naive CD8 populations comprised CD45RO-negative cells positively selected for CCR7, excluding terminally differentiated effector memory CD45RA+ cells.

The receptor's source is a man aged 18 to 30 in good health. Material for sequencing was naive CD8+ T cells sorted from blood. The chain combines TRBV2 with TRBJ2-3; a weak D match, TRBD1 (7 bases). Here the CDR3 DNA reads TGTGCCAGCAGCGACCCGCAGGGGGGAGATTCCACAGATACGCAGTATTTT. It encodes CASSDPQGGDSTDTQYF.